This paragraph reports one T cell receptor beta chain. Its antigen remains unidentified. It has no much larger one-base neighbor in the sample; base qualities were not kept. Via the germline V gene, CDR1 is SGHTS and CDR2 YDEGEE. The CDR3 numbers 16 residues from cysteine through phenylalanine. The sequence is cut down to CDR3 DNA, 48 bases in frame from base 1. V is pruned by 4 bases and J by 0 bases, leaving 7 bases of the junction without a gene match. Receptor libraries were prepared by the immunoSEQ multiplex PCR assay. TCRdb provides this immuneACCESS table in a form limited to in-frame rearrangements. Some clones are lacking; in checked studies, under half of them reflect an unresolved V gene, and why the rest are absent is not known. For this sample there are 40,000 to 45,000 clones; just over 90% appear just once. Over 0.55% of the sample is in the top ten clones. The data originate from a study of T cell changes during pregnancy in multiple sclerosis (dated by TCRdb to the late 2010s). Looking at the study overall: In women with multiple sclerosis, the researchers looked at how the T cell repertoire shifted as pregnancy progressed.

This clonotype was sampled from a female donor with multiple sclerosis, enrolled in a pregnancy study. The sequences come from CD4+ T cells from peripheral blood mononuclear cells, collected in the third trimester of pregnancy. The rearrangement combines TRBV5-8 with TRBJ2-4, with 7 bases matching TRBD1. CDR3 reads: CASSQGQLLAKNIQYF. The DNA sequence is given as TGTGCCAGCAGCCAGGGACAGCTTCTAGCCAAAAACATTCAGTACTTC. The entire variable domain, with the stretches around the CDR3 drawn from the reference TRBV5-8 and TRBJ2-4 proteins, is EAGVTQSPTHLIKTRGQQATLRCSPISGHTSVYWYQQALGLGLQFLLWYDEGEERNRGNFPPRFSGRQFPNYSSELNVNALELEDSALYLCASSQGQLLAKNIQYFGAGTRLSVL.